A selection of T cell receptor beta chains follows, all from one sample in a study of blood T cells in healthy people across ages. TCRdb processed the 5' RACE reads anew with MiXCR; each CDR3 protein has one entry. The top ten clones hold around 0.75% of a sample with around 1,000,000 distinct CDR3 sequences, around 25% of them seen once. This sample also belongs to another study, concerning T cells of mothers and their children.

Source material: blood. The receptors were gathered from a girl aged 2-10 years in good health. CDR3s include the opening cysteine and the closing phenylalanine or tryptophan. D genes are given only for firm matches. Rows may omit the clone size; those that give it use once, few, many or a size class.

v_gene	d_gene	j_gene	abundance	CDR3nt	CDR3aa
TRBV4-3	TRBD1	TRBJ1-1	.	TGCGCCAGCAGCCAAGAAGGGACAGGGGTGAACACTGAAGCTTTCTTT	CASSQEGTGVNTEAFF
TRBV20-1	TRBD2	TRBJ2-5	.	TGCAGTGCTAGGACATCCGGGACTAGCGGGATAGAGACCCAGTACTTC	CSARTSGTSGIETQYF
TRBV20-1	TRBD1	TRBJ2-2	.	TGCAGTGCTACTTGGACAGGAAACACCGGGGAGCTGTTTTTT	CSATWTGNTGELFF
TRBV10-3	TRBD1	TRBJ2-5	.	TGTGCCATCCAGGGGGTGGAAGAGACCCAGTACTTC	CAIQGVEETQYF
TRBV19	.	TRBJ2-7	.	TGTGCCAGTAGTATCGACTCCCGCTCCTCCTACGAGCAGTACTTC	CASSIDSRSSYEQYF
TRBV29-1	TRBD1	TRBJ1-5	.	TGCAGCGTTGGGGGACAGGGCGTAGCGGAGCCCCAGCATTTT	CSVGGQGVAEPQHF
TRBV28	.	TRBJ2-7	.	TGTGCCAGCGCACCGGACAGCTCCTACGAGCAGTACTTC	CASAPDSSYEQYF
TRBV5-1	.	TRBJ1-1	few	TGCGCCAGCAGCATGGGCCTCATGAACACTGAAGCTTTCTTT	CASSMGLMNTEAFF
TRBV7-9	TRBD2	TRBJ2-1	.	TGTGCCAGCAGCTTAAGTCAGGGGGCTAGCGGGAGGGCGTCCTACAATGAGCAGTTCTTC	CASSLSQGASGRASYNEQFF
TRBV20-1	.	TRBJ2-3	few	TGCAGTGCTCTCCTCACCCCAGCCTGGGACGCAGATACGCAGTATTTT	CSALLTPAWDADTQYF